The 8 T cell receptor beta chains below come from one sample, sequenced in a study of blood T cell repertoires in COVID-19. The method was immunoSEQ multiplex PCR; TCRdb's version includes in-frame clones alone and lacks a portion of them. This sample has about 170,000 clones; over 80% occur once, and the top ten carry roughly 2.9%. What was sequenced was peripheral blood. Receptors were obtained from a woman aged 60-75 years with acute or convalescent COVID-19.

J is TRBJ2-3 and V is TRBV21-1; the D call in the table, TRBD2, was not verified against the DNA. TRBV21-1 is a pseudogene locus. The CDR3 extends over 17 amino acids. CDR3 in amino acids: CARRELPYGGCTDTQYF. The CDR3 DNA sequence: TGTGCCAGACGAGAATTGCCGTATGGGGGGTGCACAGATACGCAGTATTTT.

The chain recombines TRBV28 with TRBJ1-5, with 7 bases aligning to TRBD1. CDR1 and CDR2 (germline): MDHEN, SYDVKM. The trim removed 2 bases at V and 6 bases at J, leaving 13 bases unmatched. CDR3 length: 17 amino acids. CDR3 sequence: CASSLRSTGNKAQPQHF. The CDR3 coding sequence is TGTGCCAGCAGTTTACGGTCGACAGGGAATAAAGCTCAGCCCCAGCATTTT.

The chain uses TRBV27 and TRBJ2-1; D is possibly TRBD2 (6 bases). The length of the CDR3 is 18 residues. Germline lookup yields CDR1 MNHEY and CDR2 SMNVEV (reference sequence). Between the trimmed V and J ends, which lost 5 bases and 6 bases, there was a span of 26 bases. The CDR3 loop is CASSVLGLIRGGGNEQFF. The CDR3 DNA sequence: TGTGCCAGCAGTGTCCTCGGTCTGATAAGGGGAGGTGGCAATGAGCAGTTCTTC.

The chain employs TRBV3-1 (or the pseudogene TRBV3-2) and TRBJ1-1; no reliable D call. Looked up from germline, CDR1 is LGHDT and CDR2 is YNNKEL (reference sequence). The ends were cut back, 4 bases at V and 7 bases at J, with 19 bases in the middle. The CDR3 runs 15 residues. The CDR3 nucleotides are TGTGCCAGCAGCCTACGACGACCCTTGGGAGGTGAAGCTTTCTTT. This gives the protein CASSLRRPLGGEAFF.

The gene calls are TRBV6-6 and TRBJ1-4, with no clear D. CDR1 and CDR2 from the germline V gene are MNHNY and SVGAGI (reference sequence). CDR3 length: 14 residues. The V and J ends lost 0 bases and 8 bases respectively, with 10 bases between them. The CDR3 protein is CASSYSRSGEKLFF. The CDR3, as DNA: TGTGCCAGCAGTTACTCGCGGAGCGGGGAAAAACTGTTTTTT.

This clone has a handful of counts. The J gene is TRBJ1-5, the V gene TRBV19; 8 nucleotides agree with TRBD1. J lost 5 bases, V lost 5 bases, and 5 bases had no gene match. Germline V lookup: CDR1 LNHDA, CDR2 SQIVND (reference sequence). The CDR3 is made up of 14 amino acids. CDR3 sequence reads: CASSPGQGYQPQHF. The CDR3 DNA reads TGTGCCAGTAGTCCCGGACAGGGATATCAGCCCCAGCATTTT.

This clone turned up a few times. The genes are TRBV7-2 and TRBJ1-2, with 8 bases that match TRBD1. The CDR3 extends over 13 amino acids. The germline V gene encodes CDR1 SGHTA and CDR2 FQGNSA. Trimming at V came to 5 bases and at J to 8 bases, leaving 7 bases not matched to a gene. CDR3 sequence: CASSPQGARGYTF. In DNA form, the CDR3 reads TGTGCCAGCAGCCCTCAGGGGGCCCGCGGCTACACCTTC.

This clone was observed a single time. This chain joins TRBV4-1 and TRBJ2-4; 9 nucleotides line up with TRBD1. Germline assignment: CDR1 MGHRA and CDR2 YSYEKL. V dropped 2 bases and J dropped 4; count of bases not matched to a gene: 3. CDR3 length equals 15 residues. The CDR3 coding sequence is TGCGCCAGCAGCCAAACACAGGGGGCGAAAAACATTCAGTACTTC. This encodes CASSQTQGAKNIQYF.